This TCR beta chain was identified during a study of graft-versus-host responses after intestinal transplantation. In the study overall: Among the recipients, transplants were multivisceral, liver-intestinal, or isolated intestinal. Study findings and constraints: GvH clones surfaced in recipient marrow, some emerging earlier in ileum or blood. GvH clone levels peaked in circulation, and this peak was associated with early post-transplant HvG declines.

The trim removed 5 bases at V and 1 base at J, leaving 6 bases unmatched. Germline CDR1 is SGHVS and CDR2 is FNYEAQ. There are 18 residues in the CDR3. On this clone itself: Its target is unknown.

Libraries were prepared by immunoSEQ multiplex PCR; TCRdb keeps only in-frame clonotypes and omits some of them. The sample shows tens of thousands of clones, approximately 90% of them seen only once. The sequence was obtained from a human patient who received an intestinal transplant, so some T cells may come from the graft donor. The J gene is TRBJ2-1, the V gene TRBV7-6; 15 bases map to TRBD2. The source material was PBMCs, sampled around 120 days after intestinal transplantation. CDR3 region: CASSRTSGRAGSYNEQFF. The CDR3 coding sequence is TGTGCCAGCAGCCGGACTAGCGGGAGGGCCGGTTCCTACAATGAGCAGTTCTTC.